This note documents a single TCR beta chain sequence. No antigen is known for it. This record belongs to a study of graft-versus-host responses after intestinal transplantation. TCRdb's copy holds only in-frame clones and misses some; the assay was immunoSEQ multiplex PCR. The data show roughly 92,000 clones, roughly 90% seen once. V was clipped by 8 bases and J by 6 bases; unmatched bases: 1. The CDR3 contains 11 residues. Germline V gene data show CDR1 as MNHEY and CDR2 as SVGAGI. The TCR sequence derives from a human donor who received an intestinal transplant. Sequences were derived from unstimulated CD4+ T cells sorted from spleen or lymph node cells, sampled before intestinal transplant. This chain links TRBV6-5 with TRBJ1-1, with TRBD1 matching over 9 bases. The CDR3 DNA reads as TGTGCCAGCGGGACAGGGTCTGAAGCTTTCTTT. Translation: CASGTGSEAFF.